This record concerns one T cell receptor (beta chain) sequence. The source of the sample is a study of T-cell reconstitution after alpha-beta-depleted transplantation in children. The TCRbeta library incorporated unique molecular identifiers. MiXCR was run by TCRdb on the PCR reads, yielding one entry per CDR3 protein. The repertoire holds 330,000 or so distinct CDR3 sequences, around a tenth seen once, with 2% to 2.5% in the top ten. CDR1 is SGHRS, CDR2 YFSETQ, per germline. Trimming took 0 bases from V and 1 from J; bases not matched to a gene: 2. The CDR3 is 16 amino acids. This rearrangement joins TRBV5-1 to TRBJ2-2; 8 bases agree with TRBD2. Sequencing used PBMCs from the stem cell graft donor, obtained from the stem cell graft. This TCR came from a human donor who donated a stem cell graft to a child with acute lymphoblastic leukemia. The CDR3 DNA reads as TGCGCCAGCAGCTTGGAACGGGGGGGGAACACCGGGGAGCTGTTTTTT. Protein: CASSLERGGNTGELFF.